What follows is one T cell receptor beta chain and its context. Germline values: CDR1 MNHEY, CDR2 SVGAGI. The V end lost 0 bases, the J end lost 2 bases, and 6 bases lay between the germline ends. The CDR3 sequence is 14 residues long. The sample comes from a study of blood T cell repertoires in COVID-19. For the study at large: The United States, Italy and Spain provided the acute and convalescent COVID-19 samples. PBMCs, B-cell-depleted T cells, or T cells provided the cDNA or gDNA that made up the material.

In the original analysis: How many nucleated cells were present was estimated from reference gene primer amplification. The data were produced by immunoSEQ multiplex PCR, yet TCRdb's version contains in-frame clones alone and is incomplete. For V, J and clone size, that table is used; D and trimming come from the DNA. The data contain approximately 350,000 clones, around four fifths of them seen just once; the ten biggest clones take up 2.5% to 3.5%. The sequencing input was peripheral blood. The sequence came from a man aged 30 to 39 with active or convalescent COVID-19. The chain employs TRBV6-5 and TRBJ2-3; D is unclear. CDR3 in amino acids: CASSYSGLTDTQYF. CDR3 bases: TGTGCCAGCAGTTACTCTGGCCTCACAGATACGCAGTATTTT.